This record concerns one TCR beta chain sequence. No antigen is known for it. This record comes from a study of shared clonotypes between healthy human individuals. In the study overall: Each donor had three CD4 naive, three CD4 memory, two CD8 naive and one CD8 memory plate.

The CDR3 extends over 15 amino acids. The V segment lost 2 bases and the J segment 4 bases; nucleotides outside the gene matches: 7. Germline V gene data show CDR1 as SSHAT and CDR2 as FNYEAQ (reference sequence). Whole-study findings and limits: Relative to clonotypes present in all four donors, those not shared had lower generation probabilities. Exclusively blood specimens were collected; tissue repertoires likely differ.

Every subset had its genomic DNA shared out evenly among several immunoSEQ plates. TCRdb's copy holds only in-frame clones and misses some; the assay was immunoSEQ multiplex PCR. The sample shows 850,000 to 1,100,000 clones, 60% to 80% of them seen only once. The V call is TRBV7-7, the J call TRBJ2-5; the match to TRBD2 covers 7 bases. This clonotype was obtained from a man between 18 and 29 years old in good health. Some clones in this sample may be carry-over from other donors' samples. Input material: memory CD4+ T cells from PBMCs. Subset in this sample: CD45RA-negative fraction. The CDR3: CASSLLGGSPETQYF. The CDR3 bases are TGTGCCAGCAGCTTACTCGGCGGGAGCCCAGAGACCCAGTACTTC.